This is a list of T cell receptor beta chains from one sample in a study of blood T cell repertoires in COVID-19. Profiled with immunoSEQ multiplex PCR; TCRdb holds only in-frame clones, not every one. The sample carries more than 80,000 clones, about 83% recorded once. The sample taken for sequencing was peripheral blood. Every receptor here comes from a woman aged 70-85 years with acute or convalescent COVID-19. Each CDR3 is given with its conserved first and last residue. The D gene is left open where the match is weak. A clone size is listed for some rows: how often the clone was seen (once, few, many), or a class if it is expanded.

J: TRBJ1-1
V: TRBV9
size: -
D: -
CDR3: CASSVSGVTEAFF
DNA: TGTGCCAGCAGCGTGTCCGGTGTCACTGAAGCTTTCTTT

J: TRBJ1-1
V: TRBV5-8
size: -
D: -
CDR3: CASTHGAMNTEAFF
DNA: TGTGCCAGCACCCATGGGGCGATGAACACTGAAGCTTTCTTT

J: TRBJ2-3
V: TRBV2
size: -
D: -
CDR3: CASRTSSADTQYF
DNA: TGTGCCAGCAGGACATCCTCCGCAGATACGCAGTATTTT

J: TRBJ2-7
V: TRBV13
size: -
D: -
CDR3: CANQDREPYEQYF
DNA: TGTGCCAACCAGGACAGAGAACCCTACGAGCAGTACTTC

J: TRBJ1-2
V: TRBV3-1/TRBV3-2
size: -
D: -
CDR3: CASSLWEGNGYTF
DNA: TGTGCCAGCAGCCTTTGGGAGGGTAATGGCTACACCTTC

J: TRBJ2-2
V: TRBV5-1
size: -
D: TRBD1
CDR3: CASSLLTGDTGELFF
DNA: TGCGCCAGCAGCTTATTAACAGGGGACACCGGGGAGCTGTTTTTT

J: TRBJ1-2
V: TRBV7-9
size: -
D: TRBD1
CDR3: CASSLQGADGYTF
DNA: TGTGCCAGCAGCCTCCAGGGGGCGGACGGCTACACCTTC

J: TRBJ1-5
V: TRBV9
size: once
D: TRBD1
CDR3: CASSAGQGIQPQHF
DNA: TGTGCCAGCAGCGCCGGACAGGGTATTCAGCCCCAGCATTTT

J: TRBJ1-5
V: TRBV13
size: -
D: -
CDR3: CASSAGGNSNQPQHF
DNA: TGTGCCAGCAGCGCTGGGGGCAATAGCAATCAGCCCCAGCATTTT

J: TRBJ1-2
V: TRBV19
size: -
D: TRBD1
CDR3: CASRQGNDYGYTF
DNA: TGTGCCAGTCGACAGGGGAACGACTATGGCTACACCTTC

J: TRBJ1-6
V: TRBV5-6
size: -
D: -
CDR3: CASSWSGQRNSPLHF
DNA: TGTGCCAGCAGTTGGAGTGGACAGAGAAATTCACCCCTCCACTTT

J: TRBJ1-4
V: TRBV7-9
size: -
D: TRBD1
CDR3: CASGIQGADEKLFF
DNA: TGTGCCAGCGGCATACAGGGGGCGGATGAAAAACTGTTTTTT

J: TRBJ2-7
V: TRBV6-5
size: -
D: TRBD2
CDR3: CASRTSGGSYEQYF
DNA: TGTGCCAGCAGGACTAGCGGGGGTTCCTACGAGCAGTACTTC

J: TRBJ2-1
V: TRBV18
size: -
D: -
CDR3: CASSPYLQGTKEQFF
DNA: TGTGCCAGCTCACCCTATTTACAGGGCACCAAGGAGCAGTTCTTC

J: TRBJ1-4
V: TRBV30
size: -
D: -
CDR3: CAWGDSPTNEKLFF
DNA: TGTGCCTGGGGGGACTCTCCAACTAATGAAAAACTGTTTTTT

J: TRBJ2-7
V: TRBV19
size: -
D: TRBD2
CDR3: CASRRTSGTYEQYF
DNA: TGTGCCAGTCGAAGGACTAGCGGAACCTACGAGCAGTACTTC

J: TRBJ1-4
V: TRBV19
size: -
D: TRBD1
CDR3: CASSIGDREFEKLFF
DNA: TGTGCCAGTAGTATTGGGGACAGAGAATTTGAAAAACTGTTTTTT

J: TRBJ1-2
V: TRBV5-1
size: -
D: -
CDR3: CASSLSMGGNGYTF
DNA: TGCGCCAGCAGCCTGAGTATGGGGGGAAACGGCTACACCTTC

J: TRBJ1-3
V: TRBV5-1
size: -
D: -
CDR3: CASSADGNSGNTIYF
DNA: TGCGCCAGCAGCGCGGACGGGAACTCTGGAAACACCATATATTTT

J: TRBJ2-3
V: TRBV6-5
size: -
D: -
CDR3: CASSYPGTDTQYF
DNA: TGTGCCAGCAGTTACCCTGGCACAGATACGCAGTATTTT

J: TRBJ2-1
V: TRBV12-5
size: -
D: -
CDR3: CASGGGYNEQFF
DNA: TGTGCTAGTGGTGGAGGGTACAATGAGCAGTTCTTC

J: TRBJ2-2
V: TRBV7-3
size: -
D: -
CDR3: CASSLRRVGELFF
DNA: TGTGCCAGCAGCTTAAGGAGGGTCGGGGAGCTGTTTTTT

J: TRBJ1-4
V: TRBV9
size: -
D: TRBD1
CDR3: CASSGSGTANEKLFF
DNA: TGTGCCAGCAGCGGATCCGGGACAGCTAATGAAAAACTGTTTTTT

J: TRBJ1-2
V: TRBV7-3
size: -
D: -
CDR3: CASSLTGLQGGYTF
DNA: TGTGCCAGCAGCTTAACGGGGCTTCAGGGTGGCTACACCTTC

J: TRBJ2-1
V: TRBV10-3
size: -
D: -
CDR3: CAISGPGESSYNEQFF
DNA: TGTGCCATCAGTGGCCCAGGGGAATCCTCCTACAATGAGCAGTTCTTC

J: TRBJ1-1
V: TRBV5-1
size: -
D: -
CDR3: CASSFDRSNTEAFF
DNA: TGCGCCAGCAGCTTTGACAGGTCGAACACTGAAGCTTTCTTT

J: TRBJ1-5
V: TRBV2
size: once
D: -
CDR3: CASSDPVQGSGVWHF
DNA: TGTGCCAGCAGTGACCCCGTACAGGGTAGTGGAGTTTGGCATTTT

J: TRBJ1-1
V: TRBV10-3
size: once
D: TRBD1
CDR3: CAIRAGQGLNTEAFF
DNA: TGTGCCATCAGGGCGGGACAGGGATTGAACACTGAAGCTTTCTTT

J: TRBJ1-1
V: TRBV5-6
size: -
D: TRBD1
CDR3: CASSRIGQEHTEAFF
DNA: TGTGCCAGCAGCAGAATAGGACAGGAGCACACTGAAGCTTTCTTT

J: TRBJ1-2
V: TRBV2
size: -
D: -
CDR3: CASSRDRNYGYTF
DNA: TGTGCCAGCAGTCGAGACAGAAACTATGGCTACACCTTC

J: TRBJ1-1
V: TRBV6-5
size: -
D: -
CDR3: CASQEERNTEAFF
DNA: TGTGCCAGCCAAGAGGAGCGGAACACTGAAGCTTTCTTT